This entry lists 19 T cell receptor beta chains sequenced from one sample in a study of T cell responses to AZD1222 COVID-19 vaccine. This table comes from immunoSEQ multiplex PCR, and its TCRdb copy is limited to in-frame clones, with some not included. The data contain some 200,000 clones, 80% to 95% of them seen just once; the ten biggest clones take up approximately 3.9%. Sequences were derived from peripheral blood, sampled on day 0 of AZD1222 vaccination. These receptors came from an adult in good health.

V gene TRBV19 combines with J gene TRBJ1-6; D remains unclear. There are 13 residues in the CDR3. CDR1 and CDR2 (germline): LNHDA, SQIVND (reference sequence). With 3 bases removed from V and 12 bases from J, the gap between germline ends came to 12 bases. CDR3 protein: CASSIGSRLPLHF. The CDR3 region has the DNA TGTGCCAGTAGTATCGGATCCCGCTTACCCCTCCACTTT.

This clone was found once. V and J are TRBV29-1 and TRBJ1-5; D is perhaps TRBD1 (5 bases). CDR1 is SQVTM, CDR2 ANQGSEA, per germline. The length of the CDR3 is 14 residues. Trimming shortened V by 1 base and J by 6 bases, and 13 bases separated the two germline ends. The CDR3 spells CSVEAGQGGQPQHF. CDR3 bases: TGCAGCGTTGAAGCGGGGCAGGGCGGTCAGCCCCAGCATTTT.

This clone was found once. The J gene is TRBJ2-5, the V gene TRBV4-1; either TRBD1 or TRBD2 may supply D (5 bases each). Trimming cost V 0 bases and J 5 bases, with 13 bases left between them. This CDR3 region has 15 residues. The V gene's germline CDR1 is MGHRA and CDR2 YSYEKL. As DNA, the CDR3 is TGCGCCAGCAGCCAAGAAAGATATCGGGACGAGACCCAGTACTTC. Its protein product is CASSQERYRDETQYF.

The chain recombines TRBV7-2 with TRBJ2-5; TRBD2 matches at 7 bases. The CDR3 is 19 amino acids. Unmatched junction bases numbered 17, after V lost 0 bases and J lost 4 bases. Per the germline V gene, CDR1 is SGHTA and CDR2 is FQGNSA. Here the CDR3 reads CASSLALPNSGGSGETQYF. CDR3 nucleotide sequence: TGTGCCAGCAGCTTAGCCCTTCCAAACTCTGGCGGGAGTGGAGAGACCCAGTACTTC.

This chain connects TRBV5-1 to TRBJ1-4, with D maybe TRBD1 (6 bases). In germline, CDR1 is SGHRS, CDR2 YFSETQ. The CDR3 spans 15 residues. V was cut by 5 bases and J by 5 bases, with 16 bases left in between. The CDR3: CASRTGMGTNEKLFF. The CDR3 DNA sequence: TGCGCCAGCAGAACAGGGATGGGAACGAATGAAAAACTGTTTTTT.

V usage is TRBV29-1 and J usage is TRBJ2-3, with 7 bases identical to TRBD1. Germline assignment: CDR1 SQVTM and CDR2 ANQGSEA. V gave up 6 bases and J gave up 3 bases; unmatched junction bases: 6. The CDR3 is made up of 13 amino acids. In DNA form, the CDR3 reads TGCAGCGTGAGGGGGCGGGCAACAGATACGCAGTATTTT. This encodes CSVRGRATDTQYF.

This clone was seen just once. This rearrangement joins TRBV7-2 to TRBJ1-3; D remains ambiguous. Germline CDR1 SGHTA, CDR2 FQGNSA. Trimming stripped 1 base from V and 7 bases from J, with 20 bases between. There are 17 residues in the CDR3. The CDR3, as DNA: TGTGCCAGCAGCTTAGGCCCTTACAGATTCAGGCGGAACACCATATATTTT. Amino acids: CASSLGPYRFRRNTIYF.

The rearrangement links TRBV30 to TRBJ1-1, with D possibly matching TRBD1 (5 bases). Germline CDR1 GTSNPN, CDR2 SVGIG (reference sequence). CDR3 length equals 14 residues. Deletions cut 4 bases from V and 2 bases from J, with 14 bases between. The CDR3 spells CAWKKEGYNTEAFF. For the CDR3, the DNA is TGTGCCTGGAAAAAGGAGGGGTACAACACTGAAGCTTTCTTT.

The V and J genes are TRBV7-8 and TRBJ1-3; no definite D call. Germline CDR1 and CDR2: SGHVS and FQNEAQ. V gave up 3 bases and J gave up 0 bases, with 9 bases separating them. The CDR3 runs 15 residues. For the CDR3, the DNA is TGTGCCAGCAGCTTTTACTCGAGCTCTGGAAACACCATATATTTT. It encodes CASSFYSSSGNTIYF.

The chain is built from TRBV5-4 and TRBJ1-2, with a weak D call TRBD1 (5 bases). The CDR3 runs 14 residues. The germline V gene has CDR1 SGHNT and CDR2 YYREEE (reference sequence). Trimming removed 0 bases at V and 6 bases at J, with 12 bases between. The CDR3: CASSLGQGVHGYTF. Here the CDR3 DNA reads TGTGCCAGCAGCTTGGGGCAGGGAGTACATGGCTACACCTTC.

This clone appeared a few times. The chain uses TRBV24-1 and TRBJ2-5, with a tentative D call TRBD2 (6 bases). This CDR3 comprises 14 residues. Deletions cut 5 bases from V and 5 bases from J, with 14 bases between. Germline assignment: CDR1 KGHDR and CDR2 SFDVKD. CDR3 loop: CATSAGAFAETQYF. The CDR3 DNA reads as TGTGCCACCAGTGCGGGAGCTTTTGCGGAGACCCAGTACTTC.

The J gene is TRBJ1-5, the V gene TRBV28; 10 nucleotides align to TRBD1. The J segment lost 0 bases and the V segment lost 5 bases, leaving 16 bases of the junction unmatched. The CDR3 sequence is 20 residues long. Germline V gene data show CDR1 as MDHEN and CDR2 as SYDVKM. For the CDR3, the DNA is TGTGCCAGCAGTCCTCCCTCGACAGGGGGCTCAACCTATAGCAATCAGCCCCAGCATTTT. Translation: CASSPPSTGGSTYSNQPQHF.

The chain is built from TRBV6-5 and TRBJ2-3; 9 bases fit TRBD2. The CDR3 is made up of 15 amino acids. Germline values: CDR1 MNHEY, CDR2 SVGAGI. Trimming took 5 bases from V and 2 from J; bases not matched to a gene: 5. CDR3 in DNA: TGTGCCAGCAGTCGTAGCGGGAGTCTCACAGATACGCAGTATTTT. Translated, it gives CASSRSGSLTDTQYF.

This chain connects TRBV7-9 to TRBJ1-2; 9 bases agree with TRBD1. Per germline, CDR1 SEHNR and CDR2 FQNEAQ (reference sequence). V lost 1 base and J lost 8; bases outside the gene matches: 2. This CDR3 contains 13 residues. The CDR3 region is CASSLGTGVGYTF. DNA for the CDR3: TGTGCCAGCAGCTTAGGGACAGGGGTCGGCTACACCTTC. The variable domain in full, completed from reference TRBV7-9 and TRBJ1-2, reads DTGVSQNPRHKITKRGQNVTFRCDPISEHNRLYWYRQTLGQGPEFLTYFQNEAQLEKSRLLSDRFSAERPKGSFSTLEIQRTEQGDSAMYLCASSLGTGVGYTFGSGTRLTVV.

The chain recombines TRBV4-1 with TRBJ1-2, with TRBD1 identical over 9 bases. There are 14 residues in the CDR3. Trimming took 3 bases from V and 8 from J; bases not matched to a gene: 7. Germline CDR1 MGHRA, CDR2 YSYEKL. CDR3 bases: TGCGCCAGCAGCCACAATACAGGGGGCGACGGCTACACCTTC. Amino acids: CASSHNTGGDGYTF.

The chain couples TRBV19 to TRBJ2-1; 10 nucleotides line up with TRBD2. Per the germline V gene, CDR1 is LNHDA and CDR2 is SQIVND (reference sequence). The CDR3 is 14 residues long. V dropped 10 bases and J dropped 5; count of bases not matched to a gene: 8. The CDR3 nucleotides read TGTGCCACCACTCTAGCGGGGGAAGACAATGAGCAGTTCTTC. It translates to CATTLAGEDNEQFF.

V is TRBV6-5 and J is TRBJ2-7; 12 bases align to TRBD2. From germline, CDR1 is MNHEY and CDR2 SVGAGI. The V segment lost 6 bases and the J segment 7 bases; nucleotides outside the gene matches: 7. The CDR3 extends over 14 amino acids. The CDR3 DNA follows: TGTGCCAGCAGCCGACTAGCGGGAGTGGGAGAGCAGTACTTC. Protein product: CASSRLAGVGEQYF.

The rearrangement uses TRBV7-6 and TRBJ1-6; D is ambiguous. V dropped 3 bases and J dropped 5 bases, with 11 bases sitting between them. CDR3 length: 15 amino acids. Germline CDR1 and CDR2: SGHVS and FNYEAQ. CDR3 DNA sequence: TGTGCCAGCAGCTTTTCTGCCAGTAATAATTCACCCCTCCACTTT. The encoded protein is CASSFSASNNSPLHF.

This sequence joins TRBV19 and TRBJ1-5, with D possibly TRBD1 on 5 matching bases. V gave up 6 bases and J gave up 7 bases, with 13 bases separating them. This CDR3 spans 13 amino acids. Germline V gives CDR1 LNHDA, CDR2 SQIVND (reference sequence). The CDR3 region has the DNA TGTGCCAGTAGACCCGGGGGTGGCCAGCCCCAGCATTTT. Amino acid sequence: CASRPGGGQPQHF.